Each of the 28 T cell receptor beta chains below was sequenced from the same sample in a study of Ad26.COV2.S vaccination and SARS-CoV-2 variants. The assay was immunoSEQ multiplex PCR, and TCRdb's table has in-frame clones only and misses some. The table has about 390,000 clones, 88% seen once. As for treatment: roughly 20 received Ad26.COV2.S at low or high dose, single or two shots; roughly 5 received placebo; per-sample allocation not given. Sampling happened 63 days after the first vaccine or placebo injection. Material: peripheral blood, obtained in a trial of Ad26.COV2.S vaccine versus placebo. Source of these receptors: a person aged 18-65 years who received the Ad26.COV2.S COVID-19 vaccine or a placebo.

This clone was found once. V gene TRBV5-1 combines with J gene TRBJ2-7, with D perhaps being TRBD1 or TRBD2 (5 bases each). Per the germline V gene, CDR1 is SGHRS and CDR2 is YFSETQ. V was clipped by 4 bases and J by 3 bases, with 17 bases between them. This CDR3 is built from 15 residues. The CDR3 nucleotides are TGCGCCAGCAGCCCCCCGGGACGGCTTTTCTACGAGCAGTACTTC. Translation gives CASSPPGRLFYEQYF.

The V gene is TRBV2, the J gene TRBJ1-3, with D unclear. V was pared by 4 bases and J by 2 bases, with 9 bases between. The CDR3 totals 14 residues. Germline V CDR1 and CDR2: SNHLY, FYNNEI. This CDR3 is CASSVFRAGNTIYF. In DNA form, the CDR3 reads TGTGCCAGCAGTGTTTTTCGGGCTGGAAACACCATATATTTT.

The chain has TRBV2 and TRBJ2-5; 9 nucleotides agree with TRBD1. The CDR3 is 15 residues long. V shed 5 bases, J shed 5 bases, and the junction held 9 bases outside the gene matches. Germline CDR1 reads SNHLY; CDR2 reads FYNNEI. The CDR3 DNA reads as TGTGCCAGCAGTTCCGGGACAGGGCTTCGGGAGACCCAGTACTTC. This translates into CASSSGTGLRETQYF.

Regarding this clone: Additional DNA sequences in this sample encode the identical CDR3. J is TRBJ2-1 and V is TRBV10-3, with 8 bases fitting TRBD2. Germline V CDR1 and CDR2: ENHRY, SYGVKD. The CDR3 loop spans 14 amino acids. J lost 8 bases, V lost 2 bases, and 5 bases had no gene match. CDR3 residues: CAISESGGRDEQFF. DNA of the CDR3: TGTGCCATCAGTGAGAGCGGGGGCAGAGATGAGCAGTTCTTC.

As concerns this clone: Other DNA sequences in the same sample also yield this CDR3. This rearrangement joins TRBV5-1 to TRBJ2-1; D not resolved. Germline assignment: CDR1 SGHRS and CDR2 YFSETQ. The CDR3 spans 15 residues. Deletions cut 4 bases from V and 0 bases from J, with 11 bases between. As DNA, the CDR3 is TGCGCCAGCAGCCTTGGGCAGAGCTCCTACAATGAGCAGTTCTTC. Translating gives CASSLGQSSYNEQFF. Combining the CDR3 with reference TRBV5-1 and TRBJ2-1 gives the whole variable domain KAGVTQTPRYLIKTRGQQVTLSCSPISGHRSVSWYQQTPGQGLQFLFEYFSETQRNKGNFPGRFSGRQFSNSRSEMNVSTLELGDSALYLCASSLGQSSYNEQFFGPGTRLTVL.

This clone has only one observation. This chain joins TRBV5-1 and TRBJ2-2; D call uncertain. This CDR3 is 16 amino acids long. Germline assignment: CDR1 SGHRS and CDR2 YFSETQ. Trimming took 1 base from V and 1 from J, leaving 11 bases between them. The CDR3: CASSLFAGLNTGELFF. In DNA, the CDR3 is TGCGCCAGCAGCTTGTTCGCAGGCCTGAACACCGGGGAGCTGTTTTTT. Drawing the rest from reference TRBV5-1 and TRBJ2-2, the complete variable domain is KAGVTQTPRYLIKTRGQQVTLSCSPISGHRSVSWYQQTPGQGLQFLFEYFSETQRNKGNFPGRFSGRQFSNSRSEMNVSTLELGDSALYLCASSLFAGLNTGELFFGEGSRLTVL.

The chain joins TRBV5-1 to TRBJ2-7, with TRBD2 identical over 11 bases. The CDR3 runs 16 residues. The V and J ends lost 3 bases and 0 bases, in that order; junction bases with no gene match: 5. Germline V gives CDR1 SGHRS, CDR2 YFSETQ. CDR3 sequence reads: CASSSSGGISSYEQYF. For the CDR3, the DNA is TGCGCCAGCAGCTCTAGCGGGGGGATTAGCTCCTACGAGCAGTACTTC.

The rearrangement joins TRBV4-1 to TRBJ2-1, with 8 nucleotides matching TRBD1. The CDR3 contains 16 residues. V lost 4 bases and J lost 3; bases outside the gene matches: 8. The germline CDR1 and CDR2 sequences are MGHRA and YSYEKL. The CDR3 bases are TGCGCCAGCAGCCGGCCGGGACAGGTGAACTACAATGAGCAGTTCTTC. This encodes CASSRPGQVNYNEQFF.

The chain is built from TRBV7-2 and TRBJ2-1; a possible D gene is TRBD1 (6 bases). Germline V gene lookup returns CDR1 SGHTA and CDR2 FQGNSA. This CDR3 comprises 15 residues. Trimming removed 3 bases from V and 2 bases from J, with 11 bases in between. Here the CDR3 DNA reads TGTGCCAGCAGCTTCTCCAGGGGCGCCTACAATGAGCAGTTCTTC. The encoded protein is CASSFSRGAYNEQFF.

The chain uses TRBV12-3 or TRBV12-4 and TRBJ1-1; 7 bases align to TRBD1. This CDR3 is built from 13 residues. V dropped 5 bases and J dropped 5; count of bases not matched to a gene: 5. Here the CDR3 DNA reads TGTGCCAGCAGTATCAGGGGGAGGACTGAAGCTTTCTTT. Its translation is CASSIRGRTEAFF.

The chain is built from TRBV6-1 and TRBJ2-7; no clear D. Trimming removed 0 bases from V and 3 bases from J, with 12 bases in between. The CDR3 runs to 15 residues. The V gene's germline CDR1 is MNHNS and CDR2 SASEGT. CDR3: CASSEAGGINYEQYF. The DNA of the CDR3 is TGTGCCAGCAGTGAAGCAGGTGGGATTAACTACGAGCAGTACTTC.

The CDR3 DNA sequence: TGTGCCACCAGTGATTTAGGATCGAGGAGGGACCCCAGCACAGATACGCAGTATTTT. Residues: CATSDLGSRRDPSTDTQYF. The chain combines TRBV24-1 with TRBJ2-3; perhaps TRBD2 as D (6 bases). The ends were cut back, 1 base at V and 0 bases at J, with 19 bases in the middle. Germline V gene sequence: CDR1 KGHDR, CDR2 SFDVKD. The CDR3 runs 19 residues.

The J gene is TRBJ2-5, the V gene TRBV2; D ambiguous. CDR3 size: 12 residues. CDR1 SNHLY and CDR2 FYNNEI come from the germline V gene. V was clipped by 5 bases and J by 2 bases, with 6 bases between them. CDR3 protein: CASSTTQETQYF. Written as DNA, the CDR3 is TGTGCCAGCAGTACCACACAAGAGACCCAGTACTTC.

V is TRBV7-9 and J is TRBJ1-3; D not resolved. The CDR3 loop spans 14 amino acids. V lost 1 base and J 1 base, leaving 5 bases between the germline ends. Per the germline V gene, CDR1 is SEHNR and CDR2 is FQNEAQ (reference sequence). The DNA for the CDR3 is TGTGCCAGCAGCTTAGGGGGATCTGGAAACACCATATATTTT. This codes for CASSLGGSGNTIYF.

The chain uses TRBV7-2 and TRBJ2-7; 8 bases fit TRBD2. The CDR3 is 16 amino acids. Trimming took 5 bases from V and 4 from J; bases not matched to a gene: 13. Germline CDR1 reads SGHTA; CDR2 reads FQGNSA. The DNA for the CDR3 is TGTGCCAGCAGCCGTCCCCCCAGCGGGGGAACTTACGAGCAGTACTTC. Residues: CASSRPPSGGTYEQYF.

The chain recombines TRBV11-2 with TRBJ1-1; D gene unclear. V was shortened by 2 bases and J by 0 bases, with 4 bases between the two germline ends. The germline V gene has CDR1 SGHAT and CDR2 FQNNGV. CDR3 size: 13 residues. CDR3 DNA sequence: TGTGCCAGCAGCTTAAACCTGAACACTGAAGCTTTCTTT. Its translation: CASSLNLNTEAFF.

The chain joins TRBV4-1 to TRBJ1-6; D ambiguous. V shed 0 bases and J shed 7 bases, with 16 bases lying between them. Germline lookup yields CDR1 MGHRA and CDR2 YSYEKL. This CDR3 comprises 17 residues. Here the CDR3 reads CASSQDQFVRGNSPLHF. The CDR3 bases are TGCGCCAGCAGCCAAGACCAGTTCGTGCGCGGGAATTCACCCCTCCACTTT.

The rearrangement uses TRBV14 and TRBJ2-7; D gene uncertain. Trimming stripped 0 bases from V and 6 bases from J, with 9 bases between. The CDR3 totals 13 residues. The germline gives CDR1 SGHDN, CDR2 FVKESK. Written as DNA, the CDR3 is TGTGCCAGCAGCCAAGACCCAACTGGCGAGCAGTACTTC. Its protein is CASSQDPTGEQYF.

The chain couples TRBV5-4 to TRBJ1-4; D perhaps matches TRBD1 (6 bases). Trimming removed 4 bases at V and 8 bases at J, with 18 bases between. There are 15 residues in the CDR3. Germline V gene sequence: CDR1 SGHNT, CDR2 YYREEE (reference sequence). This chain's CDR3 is CASSQQWGQGEKLFF. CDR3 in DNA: TGTGCCAGCAGCCAACAGTGGGGGCAGGGCGAAAAACTGTTTTTT.

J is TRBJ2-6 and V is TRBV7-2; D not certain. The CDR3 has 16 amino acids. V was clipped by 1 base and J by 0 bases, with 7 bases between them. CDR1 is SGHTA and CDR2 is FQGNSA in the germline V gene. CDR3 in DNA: TGTGCCAGCAGCTTAGTACGGATCTCTGGGGCCAACGTCCTGACTTTC. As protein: CASSLVRISGANVLTF. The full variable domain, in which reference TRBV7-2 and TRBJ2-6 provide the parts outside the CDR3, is GAGVSQSPSNKVTEKGKDVELRCDPISGHTALYWYRQSLGQGLEFLIYFQGNSAPDKSGLPSDRFSAERTGGSVSTLTIQRTQQEDSAVYLCASSLVRISGANVLTFGAGSRLTVL.

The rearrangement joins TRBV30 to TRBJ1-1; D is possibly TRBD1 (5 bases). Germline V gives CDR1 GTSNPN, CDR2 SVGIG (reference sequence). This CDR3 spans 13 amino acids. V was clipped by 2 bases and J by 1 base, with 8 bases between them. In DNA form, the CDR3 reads TGTGCCTGGAGTTTCGACAGGAACACTGAAGCTTTCTTT. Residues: CAWSFDRNTEAFF. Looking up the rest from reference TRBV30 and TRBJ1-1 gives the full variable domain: SQTIHQWPATLVQPVGSPLSLECTVEGTSNPNLYWYRQAAGRGLQLLFYSVGIGQISSEVPQNLSASRPQDRQFILSSKKLLLSDSGFYLCAWSFDRNTEAFFGQGTRLTVV.

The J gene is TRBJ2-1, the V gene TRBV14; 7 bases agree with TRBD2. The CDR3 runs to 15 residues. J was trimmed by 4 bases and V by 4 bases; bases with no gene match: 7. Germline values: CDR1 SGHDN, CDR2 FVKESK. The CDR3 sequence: CASSPAGTIYNEQFF. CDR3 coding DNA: TGTGCCAGCAGCCCCGCCGGGACTATATACAATGAGCAGTTCTTC.

CDR3 nucleotides: TGTGCCAGCAGCTCGTTAGACAGGGCCTACTCCTACGAGCAGTACTTC. This encodes CASSSLDRAYSYEQYF. J is TRBJ2-7 and V is TRBV7-8; 7 bases map to TRBD1. This CDR3 has 16 residues. Germline V lookup: CDR1 SGHVS, CDR2 FQNEAQ. The junction had 9 bases not matched to a gene; V was cut back by 4 bases and J by 0 bases.

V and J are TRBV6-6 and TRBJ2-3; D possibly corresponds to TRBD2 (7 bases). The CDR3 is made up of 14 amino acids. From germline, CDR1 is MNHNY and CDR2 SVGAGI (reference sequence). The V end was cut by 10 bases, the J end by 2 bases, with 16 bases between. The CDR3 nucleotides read TGTGCCACCGGGGGGAGGGGGAACACAGATACGCAGTATTTT. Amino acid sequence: CATGGRGNTDTQYF.

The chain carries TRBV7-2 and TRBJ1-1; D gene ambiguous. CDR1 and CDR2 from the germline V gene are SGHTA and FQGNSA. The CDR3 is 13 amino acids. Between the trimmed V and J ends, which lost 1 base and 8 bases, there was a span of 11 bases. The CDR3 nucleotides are TGTGCCAGCAGCTTAGAGGTGATAGCCGAAGCTTTCTTT. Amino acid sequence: CASSLEVIAEAFF. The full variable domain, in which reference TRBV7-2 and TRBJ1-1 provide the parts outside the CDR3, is GAGVSQSPSNKVTEKGKDVELRCDPISGHTALYWYRQSLGQGLEFLIYFQGNSAPDKSGLPSDRFSAERTGGSVSTLTIQRTQQEDSAVYLCASSLEVIAEAFFGQGTRLTVV.

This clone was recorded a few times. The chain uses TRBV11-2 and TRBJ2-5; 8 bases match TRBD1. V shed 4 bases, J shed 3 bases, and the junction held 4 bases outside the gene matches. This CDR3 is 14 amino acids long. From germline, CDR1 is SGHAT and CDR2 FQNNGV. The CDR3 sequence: CASSSSTGEETQYF. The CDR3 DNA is TGTGCCAGCAGCTCCTCGACAGGGGAAGAGACCCAGTACTTC.

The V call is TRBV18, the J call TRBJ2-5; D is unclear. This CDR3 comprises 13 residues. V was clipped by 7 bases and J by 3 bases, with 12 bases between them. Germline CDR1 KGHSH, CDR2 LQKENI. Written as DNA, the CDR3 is TGTGCCAGCTTACCGGACGAAAAAGAGACCCAGTACTTC. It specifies CASLPDEKETQYF.

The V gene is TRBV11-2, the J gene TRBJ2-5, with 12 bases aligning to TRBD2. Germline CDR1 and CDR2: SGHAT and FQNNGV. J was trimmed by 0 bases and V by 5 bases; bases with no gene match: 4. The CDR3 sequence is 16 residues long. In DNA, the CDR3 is TGTGCCAGCAGCAACCGACTAGCGGGGGACCAAGAGACCCAGTACTTC. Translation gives CASSNRLAGDQETQYF.